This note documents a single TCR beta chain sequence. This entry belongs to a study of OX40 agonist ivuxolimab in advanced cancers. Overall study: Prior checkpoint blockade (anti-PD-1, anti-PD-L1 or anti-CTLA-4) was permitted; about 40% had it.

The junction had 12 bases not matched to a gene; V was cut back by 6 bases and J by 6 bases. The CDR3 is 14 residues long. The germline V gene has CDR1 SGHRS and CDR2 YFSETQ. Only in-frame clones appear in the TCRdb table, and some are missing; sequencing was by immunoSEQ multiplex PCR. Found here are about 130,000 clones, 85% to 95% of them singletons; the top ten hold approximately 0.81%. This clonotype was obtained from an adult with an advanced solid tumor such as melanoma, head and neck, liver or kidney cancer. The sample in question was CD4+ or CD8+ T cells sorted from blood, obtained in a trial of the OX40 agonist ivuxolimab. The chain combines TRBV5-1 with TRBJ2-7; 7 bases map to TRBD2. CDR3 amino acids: CASNPLAGVAEQYF. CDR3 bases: TGCGCCAGCAACCCCCTGGCGGGAGTAGCCGAGCAGTACTTC.